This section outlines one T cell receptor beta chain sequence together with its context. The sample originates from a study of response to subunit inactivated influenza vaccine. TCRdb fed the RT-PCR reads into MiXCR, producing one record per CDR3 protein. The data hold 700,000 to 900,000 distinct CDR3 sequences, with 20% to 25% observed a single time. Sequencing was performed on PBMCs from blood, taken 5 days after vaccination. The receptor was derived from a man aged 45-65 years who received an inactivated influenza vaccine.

CDR3 in DNA: TGTGCCAGCAGCCCCAGGACAGGAGAAATTTCCTACAATGAGCAGTTCTTC. As protein: CASSPRTGEISYNEQFF. The chain is built from TRBV7-8 and TRBJ2-1; 7 nucleotides agree with TRBD1. Trimming removed 5 bases from V and 1 base from J; junction bases left unmatched: 11. Germline V gene lookup returns CDR1 SGHVS and CDR2 FQNEAQ. CDR3 size: 17 residues.